This T cell receptor (beta chain) was identified during a study of blood T cell repertoires in COVID-19. Study at large: Both acute and convalescent COVID-19 samples were obtained from the United States, Italy and Spain.

Trimming shortened V by 7 bases and J by 7 bases, and 17 bases separated the two germline ends. The CDR3 sequence is 15 residues long. The germline V gene encodes CDR1 MNHEY and CDR2 SMNVEV (reference sequence). Original analysis: Amplification with reference gene primers provided the estimates of nucleated cell counts. Measured with immunoSEQ multiplex PCR; TCRdb has only the in-frame clones, and not every one. D and trimming were read from the DNA, whereas the V and J calls and clone size are those reported in that table. The table includes about 85,000 clones, about 91% detected once. The TCR originated in a human donor with active COVID-19. The donor label of this sample is uncertain. Sequencing input: peripheral blood. This chain joins TRBV27 and TRBJ1-6; TRBD1 is a possible D gene (5 bases). CDR3: CASKGFLALNSPLHF. In DNA form, the CDR3 reads TGTGCCAGCAAGGGGTTTCTGGCTTTAAATTCACCCCTCCACTTT.